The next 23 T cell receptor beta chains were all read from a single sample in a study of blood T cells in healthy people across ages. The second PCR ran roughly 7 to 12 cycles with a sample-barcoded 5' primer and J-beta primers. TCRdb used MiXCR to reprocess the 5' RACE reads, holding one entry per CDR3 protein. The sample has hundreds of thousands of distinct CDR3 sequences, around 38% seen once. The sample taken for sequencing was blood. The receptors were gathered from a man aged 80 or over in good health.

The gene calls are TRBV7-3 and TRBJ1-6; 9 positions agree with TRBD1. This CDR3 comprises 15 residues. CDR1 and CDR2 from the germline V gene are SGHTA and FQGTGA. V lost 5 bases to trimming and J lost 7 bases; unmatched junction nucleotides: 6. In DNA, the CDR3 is TGTGCCAGCAGCCAACAGGGGGCACGGAATTCACCCCTCCACTTT. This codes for CASSQQGARNSPLHF.

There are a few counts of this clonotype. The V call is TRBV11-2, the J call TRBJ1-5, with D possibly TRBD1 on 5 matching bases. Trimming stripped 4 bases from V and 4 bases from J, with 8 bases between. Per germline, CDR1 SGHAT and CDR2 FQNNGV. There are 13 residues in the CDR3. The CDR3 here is CASSSGTNQPQHF. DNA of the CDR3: TGTGCCAGCAGCTCCGGGACGAATCAGCCCCAGCATTTT. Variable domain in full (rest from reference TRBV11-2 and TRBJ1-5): EAGVAQSPRYKIIEKRQSVAFWCNPISGHATLYWYQQILGQGPKLLIQFQNNGVVDDSQLPKDRFSAERLKGVDSTLKIQPAKLEDSAVYLCASSSGTNQPQHFGDGTRLSIL.

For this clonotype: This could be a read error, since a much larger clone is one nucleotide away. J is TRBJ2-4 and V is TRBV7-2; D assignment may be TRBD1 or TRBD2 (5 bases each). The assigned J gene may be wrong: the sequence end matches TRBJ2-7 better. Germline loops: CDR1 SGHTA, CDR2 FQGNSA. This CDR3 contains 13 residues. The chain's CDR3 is CASSRLGDYEQYF. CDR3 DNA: TGTGCCAGCAGCCGACTGGGGGACTACGAGCAGTACTTC.

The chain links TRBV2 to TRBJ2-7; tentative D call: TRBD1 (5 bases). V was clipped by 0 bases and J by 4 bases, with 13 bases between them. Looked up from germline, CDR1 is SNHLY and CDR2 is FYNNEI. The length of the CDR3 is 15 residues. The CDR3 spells CASSEARAGPYEQYF. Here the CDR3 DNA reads TGTGCCAGCAGTGAAGCGCGTGCAGGGCCTTACGAGCAGTACTTC.

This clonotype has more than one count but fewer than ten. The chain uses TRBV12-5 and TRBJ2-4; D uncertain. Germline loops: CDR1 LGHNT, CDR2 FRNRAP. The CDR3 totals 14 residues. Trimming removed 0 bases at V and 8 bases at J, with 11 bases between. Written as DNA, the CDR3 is TGTGCTAGTGGTTTGGTACTGGACGGCTACATTCAGTACTTC. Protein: CASGLVLDGYIQYF.

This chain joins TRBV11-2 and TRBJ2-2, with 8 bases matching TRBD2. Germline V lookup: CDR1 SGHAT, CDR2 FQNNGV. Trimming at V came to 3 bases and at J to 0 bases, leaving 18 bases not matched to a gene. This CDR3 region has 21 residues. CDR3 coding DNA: TGTGCCAGCAGCTTTTTGGGACGGGACAAAGCGGGAGAATCGAACACCGGGGAGCTGTTTTTT. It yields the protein CASSFLGRDKAGESNTGELFF.

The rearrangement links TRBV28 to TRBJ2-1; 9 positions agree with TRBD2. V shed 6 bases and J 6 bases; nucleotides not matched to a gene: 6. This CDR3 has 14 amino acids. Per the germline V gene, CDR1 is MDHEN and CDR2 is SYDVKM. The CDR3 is CASRTGGRGNEQFF. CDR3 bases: TGTGCCAGCAGGACCGGCGGGAGGGGCAATGAGCAGTTCTTC.

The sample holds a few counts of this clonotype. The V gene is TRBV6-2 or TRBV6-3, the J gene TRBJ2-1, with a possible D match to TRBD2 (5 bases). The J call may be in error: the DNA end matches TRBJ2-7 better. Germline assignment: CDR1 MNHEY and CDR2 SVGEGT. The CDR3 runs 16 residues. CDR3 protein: CASSSPSGYSYNEQYF. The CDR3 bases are TGTGCCAGCAGTTCCCCCAGCGGATACTCCTACAATGAGCAGTACTTC.

This chain's CDR3 is CASSPGLAGGPSSYNEQFF. CDR3 in DNA: TGTGCCAGCAGCCCGGGACTAGCGGGAGGGCCTAGCTCCTACAATGAGCAGTTCTTC. The chain employs TRBV5-4 and TRBJ2-1, with 16 bases matching TRBD2. Losses at the gene ends were 4 bases for V and 0 bases for J; bases not matched to a gene: 7. This CDR3 contains 19 residues. Germline values: CDR1 SGHNT, CDR2 YYREEE (reference sequence).

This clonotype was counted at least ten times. CDR3 amino acids: CASGAQLNYGYTF. The DNA for the CDR3 is TGTGCCAGCGGGGCGCAGCTAAACTATGGCTACACCTTC. The chain has TRBV7-2 and TRBJ1-2; possible D gene TRBD1, 5 bases. Germline CDR1 and CDR2: SGHTA and FQGNSA. This CDR3 is 13 amino acids long. Trimming left V 8 bases short and J 2 bases short, with 12 bases between.

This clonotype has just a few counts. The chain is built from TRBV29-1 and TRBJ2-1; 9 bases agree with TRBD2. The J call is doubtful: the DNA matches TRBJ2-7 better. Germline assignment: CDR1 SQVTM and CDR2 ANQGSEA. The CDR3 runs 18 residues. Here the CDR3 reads CSVAPLLAGTSLYNEQYF. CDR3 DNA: TGCAGCGTTGCACCATTACTCGCCGGGACTAGCCTCTACAATGAGCAGTACTTC.

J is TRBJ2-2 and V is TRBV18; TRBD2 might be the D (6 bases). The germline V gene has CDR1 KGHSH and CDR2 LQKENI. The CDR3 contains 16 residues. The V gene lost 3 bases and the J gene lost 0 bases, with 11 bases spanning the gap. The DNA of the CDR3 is TGTGCCAGCTCACCCAGTGGCGGGACGAACACCGGGGAGCTGTTTTTT. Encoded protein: CASSPSGGTNTGELFF. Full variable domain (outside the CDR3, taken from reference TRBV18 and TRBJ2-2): NAGVMQNPRHLVRRRGQEARLRCSPMKGHSHVYWYRQLPEEGLKFMVYLQKENIIDESGMPKERFSAEFPKEGPSILRIQQVVRGDSAAYFCASSPSGGTNTGELFFGEGSRLTVL.

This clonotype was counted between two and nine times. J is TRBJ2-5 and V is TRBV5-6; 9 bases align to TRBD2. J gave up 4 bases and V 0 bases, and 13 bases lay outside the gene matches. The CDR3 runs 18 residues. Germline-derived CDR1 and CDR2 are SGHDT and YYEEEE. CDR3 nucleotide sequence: TGTGCCAGCAGCTTGGCGGTAGCGGGGGATAGAAGCGGAGAGACCCAGTACTTC. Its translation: CASSLAVAGDRSGETQYF.

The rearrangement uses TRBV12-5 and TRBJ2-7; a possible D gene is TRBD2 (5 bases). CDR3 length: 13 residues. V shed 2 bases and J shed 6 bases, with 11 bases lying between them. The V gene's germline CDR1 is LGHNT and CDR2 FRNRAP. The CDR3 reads CASGLSGSLEQYF. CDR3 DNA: TGTGCTAGTGGTTTGTCGGGAAGTCTCGAGCAGTACTTC.

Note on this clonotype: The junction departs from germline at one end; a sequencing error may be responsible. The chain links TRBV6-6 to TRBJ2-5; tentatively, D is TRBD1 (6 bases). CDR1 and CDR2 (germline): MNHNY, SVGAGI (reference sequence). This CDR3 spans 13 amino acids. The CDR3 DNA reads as TGTGCCAGCAGTGACTCCACAGGGATGGAACAGTACTTC. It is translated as CASSDSTGMEQYF.

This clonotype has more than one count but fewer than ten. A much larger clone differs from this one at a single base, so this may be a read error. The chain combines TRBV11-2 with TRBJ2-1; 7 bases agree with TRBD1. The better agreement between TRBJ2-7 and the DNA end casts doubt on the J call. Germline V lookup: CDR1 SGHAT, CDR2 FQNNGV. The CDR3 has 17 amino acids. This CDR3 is CASSLDQQGLASNEQYF. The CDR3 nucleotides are TGTGCCAGCAGCTTAGATCAACAGGGGCTAGCTTCAAATGAGCAGTACTTC.

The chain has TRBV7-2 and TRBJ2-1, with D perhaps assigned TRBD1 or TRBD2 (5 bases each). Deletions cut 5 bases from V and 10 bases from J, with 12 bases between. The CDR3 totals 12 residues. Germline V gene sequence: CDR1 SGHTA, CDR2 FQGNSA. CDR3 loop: CASSGRGPEQFF. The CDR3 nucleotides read TGTGCCAGCAGCGGTAGGGGACCCGAGCAGTTCTTC.

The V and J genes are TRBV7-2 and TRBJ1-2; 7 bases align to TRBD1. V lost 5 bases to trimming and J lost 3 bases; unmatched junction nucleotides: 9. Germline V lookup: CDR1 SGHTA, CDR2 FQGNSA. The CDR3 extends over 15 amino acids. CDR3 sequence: CASSTTGASDYGYTF. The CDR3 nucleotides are TGTGCCAGCAGCACAACAGGGGCATCGGACTATGGCTACACCTTC.

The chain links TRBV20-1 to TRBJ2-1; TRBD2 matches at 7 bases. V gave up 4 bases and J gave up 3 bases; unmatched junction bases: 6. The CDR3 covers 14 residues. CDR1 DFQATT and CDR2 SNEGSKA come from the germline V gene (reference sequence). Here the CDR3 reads CSATWTSVYNEQFF. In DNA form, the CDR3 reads TGCAGTGCTACCTGGACTAGTGTCTACAATGAGCAGTTCTTC.

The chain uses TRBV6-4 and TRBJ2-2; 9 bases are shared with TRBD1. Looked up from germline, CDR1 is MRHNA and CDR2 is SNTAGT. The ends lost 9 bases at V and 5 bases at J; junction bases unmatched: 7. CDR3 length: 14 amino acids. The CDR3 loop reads CASQQGALTGELFF. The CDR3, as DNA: TGTGCCAGTCAACAGGGGGCATTGACCGGGGAGCTGTTTTTT.

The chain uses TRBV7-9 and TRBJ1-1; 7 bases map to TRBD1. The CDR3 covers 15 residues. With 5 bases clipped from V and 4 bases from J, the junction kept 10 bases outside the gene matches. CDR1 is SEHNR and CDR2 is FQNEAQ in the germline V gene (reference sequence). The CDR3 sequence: CASSARQGEGTEAFF. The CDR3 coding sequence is TGTGCCAGCAGCGCCCGACAGGGCGAGGGCACTGAAGCTTTCTTT.

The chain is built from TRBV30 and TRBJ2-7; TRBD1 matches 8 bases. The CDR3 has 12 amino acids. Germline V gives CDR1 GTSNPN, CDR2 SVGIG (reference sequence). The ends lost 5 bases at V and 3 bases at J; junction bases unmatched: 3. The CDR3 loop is CAWDRGRYEQYF. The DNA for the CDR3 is TGTGCCTGGGACAGGGGACGCTACGAGCAGTACTTC.

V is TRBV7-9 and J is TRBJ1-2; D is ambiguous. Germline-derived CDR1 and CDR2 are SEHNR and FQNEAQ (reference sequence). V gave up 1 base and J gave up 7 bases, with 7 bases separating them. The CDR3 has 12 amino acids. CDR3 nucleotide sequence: TGTGCCAGCAGCTTAGAGGTCGCTGGCTACACCTTC. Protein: CASSLEVAGYTF.